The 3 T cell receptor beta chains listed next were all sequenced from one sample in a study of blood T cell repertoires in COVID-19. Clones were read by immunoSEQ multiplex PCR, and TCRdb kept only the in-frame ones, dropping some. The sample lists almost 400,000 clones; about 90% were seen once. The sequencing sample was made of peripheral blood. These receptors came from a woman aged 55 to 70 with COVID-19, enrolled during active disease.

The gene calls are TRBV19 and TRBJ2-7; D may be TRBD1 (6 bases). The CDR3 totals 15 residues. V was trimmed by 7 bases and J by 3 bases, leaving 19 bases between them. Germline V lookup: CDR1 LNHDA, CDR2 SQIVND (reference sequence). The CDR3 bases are TGTGCCAGTAATTTAAGGCCAGGGGCTATCTACGAGCAGTACTTC. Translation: CASNLRPGAIYEQYF.

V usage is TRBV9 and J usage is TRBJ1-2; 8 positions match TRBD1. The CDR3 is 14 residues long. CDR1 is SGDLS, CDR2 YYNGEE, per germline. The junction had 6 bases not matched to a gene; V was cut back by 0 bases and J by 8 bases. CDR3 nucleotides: TGTGCCAGCAGCGTAGGAATGGCAGGGGGCGGCTACACCTTC. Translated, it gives CASSVGMAGGGYTF.

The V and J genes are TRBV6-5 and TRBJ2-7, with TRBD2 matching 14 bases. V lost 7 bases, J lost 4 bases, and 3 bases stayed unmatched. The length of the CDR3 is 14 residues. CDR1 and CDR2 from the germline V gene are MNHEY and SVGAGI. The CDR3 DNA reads TGTGCCAGCATAAGGACTAGCGGGGGGTACGAGCAGTACTTC. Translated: CASIRTSGGYEQYF.